The clone carrying this T cell receptor (beta chain) was seen a handful of times. Its antigen remains unknown. Looked up from germline, CDR1 is MNHEY and CDR2 is SVGEGT. V was clipped by 7 bases and J by 2 bases, with 14 bases between them. This CDR3 region has 14 residues. Construction of the TCRbeta library involved unique molecular identifiers. TCRdb used MiXCR to reprocess the PCR reads, holding one entry per CDR3 protein. This sample has about a million distinct CDR3 sequences; 25% to 30% occur once, and the top ten carry roughly 28%. The entry originates in a study of T-cell reconstitution after alpha-beta-depleted transplantation in children. Findings and limits, study-wide: Surviving recipient cells, namely T cells and thymic progenitors, were the source of high day-60 TCRbeta diversity in some patients.

The sequenced sample was PBMCs, mostly from graft donor cells, obtained 360 days after TCRalphabeta/CD19-depleted stem cell transplant. This TCR came from a boy under three years old who had a stem cell transplant for SCID, so the T cells may come from the graft donor. The V gene is TRBV6-2 or TRBV6-3, the J gene TRBJ2-5, with D maybe TRBD2 (6 bases). The CDR3 reads CASTDRGNQETQYF. CDR3 DNA: TGTGCCAGCACCGATCGGGGGAATCAAGAGACCCAGTACTTC.